This is a list of T cell receptor beta chains from one sample in a study of cytomegalovirus exposure and HLA in healthy donors. Clones were read by immunoSEQ multiplex PCR, and TCRdb kept only the in-frame ones, dropping some. The profile shows about 82,000 clones, about 80% of them singletons. Sequencing was performed on PBMCs. These receptors were taken from a man aged 50 to 60 in good health and CMV-seronegative. The CDR3 runs from the conserved cysteine through the conserved F or W. D genes are given only for firm matches. The listing skips clone size in some rows; elsewhere it reads once, few, many or a size class.

d_gene,j_gene,v_gene,len,abundance,CDR3aa,CDR3nt
TRBD1,TRBJ1-1,TRBV9,18,-,CASSVAGGSPRRNTEAFF,TGTGCCAGCAGCGTCGCAGGGGGGTCACCTAGGAGGAACACTGAAGCTTTCTTT
TRBD1,TRBJ1-4,TRBV6-1,14,-,CASRNTGGVEKLFF,TGTGCCAGCAGGAACACAGGGGGCGTTGAAAAACTGTTTTTT
-,TRBJ2-7,TRBV27,13,-,CASRSLSSYEQYF,TGTGCCAGCAGGTCTCTGAGCTCCTACGAGCAGTACTTC
-,TRBJ1-3,TRBV19,17,-,CASSLQYRISSGNTIYF,TGTGCCAGTAGTCTGCAATACAGGATTTCCTCTGGAAACACCATATATTTT
TRBD2,TRBJ2-7,TRBV19,16,once,CASSIRTSGFSYEQYF,TGTGCCAGTAGTATCCGGACTAGCGGGTTCTCCTACGAGCAGTACTTC
TRBD1,TRBJ2-7,TRBV19,13,-,CASSWTGGYEQYF,TGTGCCAGTAGTTGGACAGGGGGCTACGAGCAGTACTTC
-,TRBJ1-2,TRBV28,14,-,CASSPEGRAYGYTF,TGTGCCAGCAGCCCCGAGGGGAGGGCCTATGGCTACACCTTC
-,TRBJ1-1,TRBV2,15,-,CARGSLSGEYAEAFF,TGTGCCAGGGGTTCTTTGTCAGGGGAGTACGCTGAAGCTTTCTTT
TRBD2,TRBJ2-7,TRBV28,15,-,CASKVTGTSSYEQYF,TGTGCCAGCAAGGTCACAGGGACTAGCTCCTACGAGCAGTACTTC
TRBD2,TRBJ2-3,TRBV7-6,16,-,CASSFVTSGGLDTQYF,TGTGCCAGCAGCTTTGTAACTAGCGGGGGGCTGGATACGCAGTATTTT
-,TRBJ1-1,TRBV7-9,12,-,CSSSLQDREAFF,TGTTCCAGCAGCTTACAGGACAGAGAAGCTTTCTTT
-,TRBJ2-7,TRBV10-3,14,-,CAISESLGPYEQYF,TGTGCCATCAGTGAGTCCTTGGGGCCCTACGAGCAGTACTTC
-,TRBJ1-2,TRBV30,15,-,CAWVEYGMLVGGYTF,TGTGCCTGGGTGGAATACGGGATGCTGGTAGGTGGCTACACCTTC
TRBD1,TRBJ2-2,TRBV5-6,16,few,CASSRVGQGNTGELFF,TGTGCCAGCAGCCGGGTGGGACAGGGGAACACCGGGGAGCTGTTTTTT
TRBD2,TRBJ2-7,TRBV28,14,-,CASRKRGLSYEQYF,TGTGCCAGCAGGAAGCGGGGTTTGTCCTACGAGCAGTACTTC
-,TRBJ2-2,TRBV6-6,15,-,CASQGWEEGTGELFF,TGTGCCAGCCAAGGATGGGAGGAGGGCACCGGGGAGCTGTTTTTT
-,TRBJ2-7,TRBV2,12,-,CASTGAAYEQYF,TGTGCCAGCACAGGGGCGGCCTACGAGCAGTACTTC
TRBD2,TRBJ2-3,TRBV2,15,-,CASQTSGGRTDTQYF,TGTGCCAGCCAGACTAGCGGGGGACGCACAGATACGCAGTATTTT
-,TRBJ2-3,TRBV7-2,11,-,CASSRADTQYF,TGTGCCAGCAGTCGGGCAGATACGCAGTATTTT
-,TRBJ2-6,TRBV11-3,14,-,CASSLIVRQDVLTF,TGTGCCAGCAGCTTAATAGTCCGACAGGACGTCCTGACTTTC
-,TRBJ2-4,TRBV18,13,few,CASSTTGEGIQYF,TGTGCCAGCTCCACGACAGGGGAGGGCATTCAGTACTTC
-,TRBJ1-3,TRBV11-2,16,few,CASSLAVLGFGNTIYF,TGTGCCAGCAGCTTAGCCGTACTAGGGTTTGGAAACACCATATATTTT
TRBD2,TRBJ2-7,TRBV7-2,16,-,CASSFTTSGGSDEQYF,TGTGCCAGCAGCTTCACAACTAGCGGGGGATCCGACGAGCAGTACTTC
TRBD1,TRBJ1-5,TRBV19,14,-,CASSLRTGGQPQHF,TGTGCCAGTAGTCTCCGGACAGGGGGTCAGCCCCAGCATTTT
-,TRBJ2-7,TRBV5-1,12,-,CASSLDNYEQYF,TGCGCCAGCAGCTTGGACAACTACGAGCAGTACTTC
-,TRBJ1-2,TRBV21-1,18,-,CASSKRSEPGQGNYGYTF,TGTGCCAGCAGCAAAAGGTCGGAGCCGGGACAGGGAAACTATGGCTACACCTTC
-,TRBJ2-6,TRBV12-5,15,-,CASGSRTGGANVLTF,TGTGCTAGTGGTTCTCGTACAGGTGGGGCCAACGTCCTGACTTTC
TRBD1,TRBJ1-5,TRBV18,16,-,CASSAGGRRSNQPQHF,TGTGCCAGCTCGGCAGGGGGCAGGCGTAGCAATCAGCCCCAGCATTTT
TRBD2,TRBJ2-5,TRBV7-2,15,-,CASSLGGGSKETQYF,TGTGCCAGCAGCTTAGGCGGGGGGTCCAAAGAGACCCAGTACTTC
-,TRBJ2-2,TRBV7-8,14,-,CASSRNSRTGELFF,TGTGCCAGCAGCCGTAACAGCCGCACCGGGGAGCTGTTTTTT
TRBD2,TRBJ2-2,TRBV5-1,16,once,CASRLAGGRNTGELFF,TGCGCCAGCAGGCTAGCGGGGGGTCGGAACACCGGGGAGCTGTTTTTT
TRBD1,TRBJ1-3,TRBV5-1,19,-,CASSWGTGGATISGNTIYF,TGCGCCAGCAGCTGGGGAACAGGGGGCGCAACAATCTCTGGAAACACCATATATTTT
-,TRBJ2-1,TRBV6-1,14,-,CASRSDSGPREQFF,TGTGCCAGCAGATCCGATAGCGGTCCCAGGGAGCAGTTCTTC
TRBD2,TRBJ2-7,TRBV5-4,16,-,CASSTYSGGAGDEQYF,TGTGCCAGCAGCACATATAGCGGGGGGGCCGGAGACGAGCAGTACTTC
TRBD1,TRBJ2-5,TRBV4-1,17,-,CASSQGVTGGTGETQYF,TGCGCCAGCAGCCAAGGGGTCACAGGGGGTACGGGAGAGACCCAGTACTTC
TRBD1,TRBJ1-2,TRBV7-3,16,-,CASSLGGTGLEYGYTF,TGTGCCAGCAGTCTAGGAGGGACAGGGTTAGAATATGGCTACACCTTC
TRBD2,TRBJ2-5,TRBV6-1,15,-,CASIRSGGGTGTQYF,TGTGCCAGCATCCGAAGCGGGGGGGGCACGGGGACCCAGTACTTC
-,TRBJ1-6,TRBV2,15,-,CASSEASGSVSPLHF,TGTGCCAGCAGTGAAGCTTCAGGGTCGGTTTCACCCCTCCACTTT
TRBD2,TRBJ2-2,TRBV5-4,14,once,CASSSARGAGELFF,TGTGCCAGCAGCTCCGCCCGGGGGGCCGGGGAGCTGTTTTTT
-,TRBJ1-1,TRBV5-6,16,-,CASSLGVGLMNTEAFF,TGTGCCAGCAGCCTTGGGGTCGGACTGATGAACACTGAAGCTTTCTTT
-,TRBJ1-6,TRBV27,17,once,CASSPFRQDLYNSPLHF,TGTGCCAGCAGTCCCTTCAGACAGGACCTCTATAATTCACCCCTCCACTTT
-,TRBJ1-3,TRBV9,14,-,CASSDGGGGNTIYF,TGTGCCAGCAGCGATGGGGGAGGTGGAAACACCATATATTTT
-,TRBJ2-7,TRBV7-9,14,-,CASSNRDFSYEQYF,TGTGCCAGCAGCAACCGGGACTTCTCCTACGAGCAGTACTTC
TRBD2,TRBJ2-3,TRBV11-3,19,-,CASSRLAGGPTGVADTQYF,TGTGCCAGCAGCCGACTAGCGGGGGGGCCCACGGGAGTGGCAGATACGCAGTATTTT
-,TRBJ2-7,TRBV11-2,13,few,CASSLESQGEQYF,TGTGCCAGCAGCTTAGAATCCCAAGGGGAACAGTACTTC
-,TRBJ2-2,TRBV4-1,14,-,CASSQDSGDGELFF,TGCGCCAGCAGCCAAGATTCGGGTGACGGGGAGCTGTTTTTT
-,TRBJ1-6,TRBV5-1,15,-,CASSLAREGSSPLHF,TGCGCCAGCAGCTTGGCCAGAGAGGGTAGTTCACCCCTCCACTTT
-,TRBJ2-7,TRBV2,13,-,CASRLGLPYEQYF,TGTGCCAGCAGGCTGGGACTCCCCTACGAGCAGTACTTC